A selection of T cell receptor beta chains follows, all from one sample in a study of T cell repertoires in cytomegalovirus infection. TCRdb independently ran MiXCR on the reads; one entry per CDR3 protein. The sample has almost 300,000 distinct CDR3 sequences; about 9.1% are singletons. Material for sequencing was PBMCs. The receptor source for this set is a human donor in good health (CMV status not recorded). Some clones in this sample may be carry-over from other donors' samples. CDR3s include the opening cysteine and the closing phenylalanine or tryptophan. D genes are given only for firm matches. Part of the rows lack a size; the others show once, few, many or a class for expanded clones.

D,size,V,J,CDR3,DNA
.,many,TRBV7-2,TRBJ1-4,CASSPRGGEKLFF,TGTGCCAGCAGCCCTAGGGGTGGGGAAAAACTGTTTTTT
.,.,TRBV5-1,TRBJ1-5,CASSLVPGNQPQHF,TGCGCCAGCAGCTTGGTACCAGGCAATCAGCCCCAGCATTTT
.,few,TRBV12-3/TRBV12-4,TRBJ1-2,CASSTDRNYGYTF,TGTGCCAGCAGCACAGACAGAAACTATGGCTACACCTTC
.,many,TRBV6-6,TRBJ1-2,CASRNVEIYGYTF,TGTGCCAGCAGAAACGTGGAGATTTATGGCTACACCTTC
TRBD1,few,TRBV14,TRBJ2-7,CASRKTGVGYEQYF,TGTGCCAGCAGGAAGACAGGGGTAGGCTACGAGCAGTACTTC
.,many,TRBV11-3,TRBJ1-2,CASSLDTGHGYTF,TGTGCCAGCAGCTTAGATACAGGGCATGGCTACACCTTC
.,few,TRBV6-5,TRBJ2-4,CASSSPSTRRENIQYF,TGTGCCAGCAGTTCACCCTCGACACGCAGGGAAAACATTCAGTACTTC
TRBD1,many,TRBV14,TRBJ1-1,CASSFRQGIGTEAFF,TGTGCCAGCAGCTTTAGACAGGGGATCGGGACTGAAGCTTTCTTT
TRBD1,many,TRBV7-9,TRBJ2-7,CASSTTGAASYEQYF,TGTGCCAGCAGCACGACAGGGGCTGCTAGCTACGAGCAGTACTTC
.,many,TRBV7-6,TRBJ2-2,CASSLAQGINTGELFF,TGTGCCAGCAGCTTAGCGCAGGGGATTAACACCGGGGAGCTGTTTTTT
TRBD2,many,TRBV7-8,TRBJ2-1,CASRLIYGTTFPQFF,TGTGCCAGCAGGCTCATTTACGGGACTACATTTCCTCAGTTCTTC
.,.,TRBV28,TRBJ1-4,CASSFYRATNEKLFF,TGTGCCAGCAGTTTTTACAGGGCAACTAATGAAAAACTGTTTTTT
.,.,TRBV12-3/TRBV12-4,TRBJ2-2,CASRQENTGELFF,TGTGCCAGCAGACAGGAGAACACCGGGGAGCTGTTTTTT
.,.,TRBV29-1,TRBJ2-3,CSVLRGTADTQYF,TGCAGCGTTCTCAGGGGAACGGCAGATACGCAGTATTTT
TRBD1,.,TRBV20-1,TRBJ1-1,CSAPGQGRAFF,TGCAGTGCCCCGGGACAGGGGAGAGCTTTCTTT
.,.,TRBV7-9,TRBJ1-5,CASSPSSGGNQPQHF,TGTGCCAGCAGCCCGTCGAGTGGGGGCAATCAGCCCCAGCATTTT
.,many,TRBV6-2/TRBV6-3,TRBJ2-6,CASSNPSSGANVLTF,TGTGCCAGCAGTAACCCAAGCTCTGGGGCCAACGTCCTGACTTTC
TRBD2,many,TRBV7-2,TRBJ2-3,CASSLERGGATDTQYF,TGTGCCAGCAGCTTAGAGCGGGGGGGTGCTACAGATACGCAGTATTTT
.,.,TRBV29-1,TRBJ1-1,CSVEETKNTEAFF,TGCAGCGTTGAAGAAACGAAGAACACTGAAGCTTTCTTT
.,.,TRBV13,TRBJ2-1,CASSLAENEQFF,TGTGCCAGCAGCTTAGCGGAGAATGAGCAGTTCTTC
.,many,TRBV7-9,TRBJ1-1,CASSFGWGNTEAFF,TGTGCCAGCAGCTTCGGGTGGGGGAACACTGAAGCTTTCTTT
.,many,TRBV5-8,TRBJ1-5,CASLPGVQPQHF,TGTGCCAGCCTCCCAGGGGTTCAGCCCCAGCATTTT
.,few,TRBV3-1,TRBJ1-2,CASSRTGYYGYTF,TGTGCCAGCAGCCGAACAGGTTACTATGGCTACACCTTC
TRBD2,.,TRBV20-1,TRBJ2-3,CRPWGGGPVDTQYF,TGCAGACCTTGGGGCGGGGGGCCGGTAGATACGCAGTATTTT
TRBD1,many,TRBV19,TRBJ1-1,CASSIQGAGGAFF,TGTGCCAGTAGTATACAGGGGGCCGGGGGCGCTTTCTTT
.,few,TRBV20-1,TRBJ2-3,CSARVRRDTQYF,TGCAGTGCTAGAGTCAGAAGAGATACGCAGTATTTT
.,many,TRBV7-2,TRBJ1-5,CASSFRLGNQPQHF,TGTGCCAGCAGCTTTAGACTGGGCAATCAGCCCCAGCATTTT
.,many,TRBV7-6,TRBJ2-3,CASSAGTGTDTQYF,TGTGCCAGCAGCGCCGGGACCGGTACAGATACGCAGTATTTT
TRBD1,.,TRBV2,TRBJ2-1,CASRIDRGTYNEQFF,TGTGCCAGCAGAATAGACAGGGGAACCTACAATGAGCAGTTCTTC
.,few,TRBV10-3,TRBJ2-2,CAISDGQTYTGELFF,TGTGCCATCAGTGACGGACAGACGTACACCGGGGAGCTGTTTTTT
TRBD1,.,TRBV3-1,TRBJ1-2,CASSPTSGGNYGYTF,TGTGCCAGCAGCCCTACTTCAGGGGGAAACTATGGCTACACCTTC
TRBD1,many,TRBV2,TRBJ1-1,CASREGQKNTEAFF,TGTGCCAGCAGGGAGGGACAGAAAAACACTGAAGCTTTCTTT
.,.,TRBV28,TRBJ1-6,CASSLDRLRNSPLHF,TGTGCCAGCAGTTTAGACAGGCTGAGGAATTCACCCCTCCACTTT
TRBD1,many,TRBV20-1,TRBJ1-4,CSASRGDNEKLFF,TGCAGTGCTAGCAGGGGGGATAATGAAAAACTGTTTTTT
.,many,TRBV2,TRBJ2-2,CASRDYGELFF,TGTGCCAGCAGGGACTACGGGGAGCTGTTTTTT
.,.,TRBV6-6,TRBJ1-3,CASSYSAILSGNTIYF,TGTGCCAGCAGTTACTCAGCCATACTCTCTGGAAACACCATATATTTT
.,many,TRBV20-1,TRBJ1-2,CSARVSGSYGYTF,TGCAGTGCTAGAGTTTCAGGGAGCTATGGCTACACCTTC
TRBD1,many,TRBV29-1,TRBJ1-1,CSVEGTGGKNTEAFF,TGCAGCGTAGAGGGGACAGGGGGAAAGAACACTGAAGCTTTCTTT
.,many,TRBV5-5,TRBJ1-2,CASSLRQTYRGYTF,TGTGCCAGCAGCTTGAGGCAGACCTATCGTGGCTACACCTTC
TRBD2,many,TRBV7-3,TRBJ2-1,CASSSGTSALNEQFF,TGTGCCAGCAGCTCCGGGACTAGCGCTCTCAATGAGCAGTTCTTC
TRBD1,few,TRBV10-3,TRBJ2-3,CAIMGAQGADTQYF,TGTGCCATCATGGGGGCTCAGGGGGCAGATACGCAGTATTTT
TRBD1,.,TRBV3-1,TRBJ1-1,CASSRGTGPTEAFF,TGTGCCAGCAGCCGAGGGACAGGGCCCACTGAAGCTTTCTTT
.,many,TRBV7-9,TRBJ1-2,CASSLSGQTYGYTF,TGTGCCAGCAGCTTGTCCGGACAGACCTATGGCTACACCTTC
TRBD2,many,TRBV6-5,TRBJ2-1,CASSYSNPSGVYNEQFF,TGTGCCAGCAGTTACTCGAATCCTAGCGGGGTCTACAATGAGCAGTTCTTC